This T cell receptor (beta chain) was identified during a study of blood T cell repertoires in COVID-19. Clones were read by immunoSEQ multiplex PCR, and TCRdb kept only the in-frame ones, dropping some. The repertoire consists of about 6,600 clones, with 89% occurring once and the leading ten covering roughly 8%. The germline CDR1 and CDR2 sequences are SGDLS and YYNGEE. J lost 6 bases, V lost 4 bases, and 8 bases had no gene match. The CDR3 has 15 residues. The chain carries TRBV9 and TRBJ1-5; 9 bases line up with TRBD1. This receptor was identified in a human donor in a cohort sampled during active COVID-19. The donor label of this sample is uncertain. Sequencing input: peripheral blood. CDR3: CASSSSTGGGQPQHF. CDR3 nucleotides: TGTGCCAGCAGCTCATCCACAGGGGGCGGTCAGCCCCAGCATTTT.